Shown below are 9 T cell receptor beta chains from a single sample sequenced in a study of blood T cell repertoires in COVID-19. Some clones are missing from TCRdb's copy, which holds only in-frame ones; the method was immunoSEQ multiplex PCR. Counted here are under 200,000 clones, 70% to 90% occurring once; the ten biggest clones make up 20% to 25%. Sequencing was performed on peripheral blood. Receptors originate from a man aged 55 to 70 with active or convalescent COVID-19.

On this clone: Additional DNA sequences in this sample encode the identical CDR3. V usage is TRBV18 and J usage is TRBJ2-5, with a tentative D call TRBD2 (6 bases). There are 13 residues in the CDR3. V lost 3 bases and J lost 2, with 7 bases in between. Germline assignment: CDR1 KGHSH and CDR2 LQKENI. CDR3 bases: TGTGCCAGCTCACCCGGGACTCAAGAGACCCAGTACTTC. Residues: CASSPGTQETQYF.

This chain uses TRBV6-5 with TRBJ2-2; D may be TRBD2 (6 bases). The CDR3 extends over 14 amino acids. Germline V CDR1 and CDR2: MNHEY, SVGAGI. The ends were cut back, 6 bases at V and 7 bases at J, with 15 bases in the middle. CDR3 nucleotides: TGTGCCAGCAGGGGGGGACCCCAACTCGGGGAGCTGTTTTTT. As protein: CASRGGPQLGELFF.

The chain recombines TRBV5-1 with TRBJ2-5; possible D gene TRBD1, 7 bases. CDR1 and CDR2 from the germline V gene are SGHRS and YFSETQ. The CDR3 totals 14 residues. V was clipped by 3 bases and J by 5 bases, with 14 bases between them. As DNA, the CDR3 is TGCGCCAGCAGCTCGACAGGGAGGTGGGAGACCCAGTACTTC. Protein sequence: CASSSTGRWETQYF.

The chain is built from TRBV18 and TRBJ1-1, with 8 positions matching TRBD1. V dropped 6 bases and J dropped 4; count of bases not matched to a gene: 4. The germline V gene has CDR1 KGHSH and CDR2 LQKENI. The CDR3 runs 13 residues. CDR3: CASSRDRITEAFF. The DNA of the CDR3 is TGTGCCAGCTCGCGGGACAGGATCACTGAAGCTTTCTTT.

This clone showed up just a few times. A read error may produce the germline difference seen at one junction end. Other DNA sequences from this sample encode an identical CDR3 as well. Here the CDR3 DNA reads TGTGCCATCCGTGAAACTCGCGGGGGGGCGGGCAGCTCAGATACGCAGTATTTT. Its protein product is CAIRETRGGAGSSDTQYF. The chain combines TRBV10-3 with TRBJ2-3, with 9 bases fitting TRBD2. Germline values: CDR1 ENHRY, CDR2 SYGVKD. This CDR3 is built from 18 residues.

The rearrangement uses TRBV3-1 (or the pseudogene TRBV3-2) and TRBJ1-1; tentatively, D is TRBD1 (5 bases). Germline V gene data show CDR1 as LGHDT and CDR2 as YNNKEL (reference sequence). CDR3 length: 13 residues. V lost 6 bases and J lost 1, with 9 bases in between. In nucleotides, the CDR3 is TGTGCCAGCAGTCGGGGGAAGAACACTGAAGCTTTCTTT. It encodes CASSRGKNTEAFF.

The genes are TRBV19 and TRBJ1-2; no definite D call. Germline lookup yields CDR1 LNHDA and CDR2 SQIVND (reference sequence). V lost 1 base to trimming and J lost 4 bases, with 10 bases between them. This CDR3 has 14 amino acids. CDR3 DNA: TGTGCCAGTAGTATAGTAGAGGGAGGCTATGGCTACACCTTC. Translated: CASSIVEGGYGYTF.

The CDR3 loop is CASSSSGFYEQYF. Written as DNA, the CDR3 is TGCGCCAGCAGCTCTAGCGGGTTTTACGAGCAGTACTTC. The rearrangement joins TRBV5-1 to TRBJ2-7; 8 bases align to TRBD2. With V trimmed by 3 bases and J by 4 bases, 3 bases remained unmatched. CDR1 is SGHRS, CDR2 YFSETQ, per germline. This CDR3 spans 13 amino acids.

This chain uses TRBV6-5 with TRBJ2-3; 9 nucleotides align to TRBD2. The V segment lost 6 bases and the J segment 1 base; nucleotides outside the gene matches: 5. The germline gives CDR1 MNHEY, CDR2 SVGAGI. This CDR3 spans 15 amino acids. The DNA of the CDR3 is TGTGCCAGCAGGGCGGGGGGGCCCGGCACAGATACGCAGTATTTT. Protein sequence: CASRAGGPGTDTQYF.